Sequencing of this TCR beta chain was carried out in a study of blood T cell repertoires in COVID-19. Turning to the study itself: The analysed material was cDNA or gDNA that came from T cells, B-cell-depleted T cells, or PBMCs.

The CDR3 is 17 amino acids. Unmatched junction bases numbered 7, after V lost 3 bases and J lost 0 bases. Germline V gene data show CDR1 as SGHAT and CDR2 as FQNNGV. TCRdb keeps only in-frame clones here, not all; method: immunoSEQ multiplex PCR. The sample yields about 220,000 clones, around 80% seen once. This receptor was obtained from an older woman who had recovered from COVID-19. The rearrangement links TRBV11-2 to TRBJ2-3, with 9 bases that match TRBD2. The specimen was peripheral blood. The CDR3 loop reads CASSFLSGGLSTDTQYF. The DNA of the CDR3 is TGTGCCAGCAGCTTCCTTAGCGGGGGCCTAAGCACAGATACGCAGTATTTT.